The rows below give T cell receptor beta chains drawn from one sample of a study of blood T cells in healthy people across ages. TCRdb used MiXCR to reprocess the 5' RACE reads, holding one entry per CDR3 protein. This sample has around 800,000 distinct CDR3 sequences, with 53% found just once. The sample comprised blood. These receptors all stem from a man older than 75 in good health. Each CDR3 is given with its conserved first and last residue. A D gene is named only where the DNA matches it firmly. A row's size may be missing; if present it is once, few, many or a size class.

d_call j_call clone_size v_call cdr3_aa cdr3_nt
TRBD1 TRBJ2-3 NA TRBV6-5 CASRSGSRQGTDTQYF TGTGCCAGCAGATCGGGTAGTAGACAGGGGACAGATACGCAGTATTTT
NA TRBJ2-7 NA TRBV6-1 CASSEQGSRSYEQYF TGTGCCAGCAGTGAACAGGGATCACGGTCCTACGAGCAGTACTTC
TRBD2 TRBJ2-1 NA TRBV20-1 CSARDLAGVYNEQFF TGCAGTGCTAGAGACCTAGCGGGAGTCTACAATGAGCAGTTCTTC
TRBD2 TRBJ2-7 few TRBV5-1 CASTPGTSGRASSYEQYF TGCGCCAGCACACCAGGAACTAGCGGGAGGGCCAGCTCCTACGAGCAGTACTTC
TRBD2 TRBJ2-3 NA TRBV5-1 CASSERTSGSTDTQYF TGCGCCAGCAGCGAAAGGACTAGCGGGAGCACAGATACGCAGTATTTT
NA TRBJ2-5 few TRBV20-1 CSAPNRGLGTQYF TGCAGTGCCCCGAACAGGGGACTAGGGACCCAGTACTTC
TRBD1 TRBJ1-2 NA TRBV7-6 CASSLVQGDPPNYGYTF TGTGCCAGCAGCTTAGTACAGGGGGATCCCCCTAACTATGGCTACACCTTC
TRBD1 TRBJ2-4 NA TRBV18 CASSPRDRDSRQYF TGTGCCAGCTCACCAAGGGACAGGGATTCAAGGCAGTACTTC
NA TRBJ1-4 NA TRBV12-5 CASGLERRRRKGNEKLFF TGTGCTAGTGGTTTGGAACGGAGAAGGAGGAAGGGTAATGAAAAACTGTTTTTT
NA TRBJ2-7 few TRBV21-1 CASSKKRPSTSYEQYF TGTGCCAGCAGCAAAAAGCGGCCGTCAACCTCCTACGAGCAGTACTTC
TRBD2 TRBJ2-7 few TRBV9 CASSPTSGLGEQYF TGTGCCAGCAGCCCTACTAGCGGCCTGGGCGAGCAGTACTTC
NA TRBJ2-3 few TRBV28 CANSDGGRTDTQYF TGTGCCAACTCGGACGGAGGACGCACAGATACGCAGTATTTT
NA TRBJ1-1 NA TRBV20-1 CSASGIMGGVPEAFF TGCAGTGCTAGTGGGATCATGGGAGGGGTCCCCGAAGCTTTCTTT
NA TRBJ2-6 NA TRBV20-1 CSARDARQPSGANVLTF TGCAGTGCTAGAGATGCAAGACAGCCCTCTGGGGCCAACGTCCTGACTTTC
NA TRBJ2-7 few TRBV9 CASSVEAGEQYF TGTGCCAGCAGCGTAGAAGCGGGCGAGCAGTACTTC
NA TRBJ1-1 few TRBV5-5 CASSQLGGVGTEAFF TGTGCCAGCAGCCAGCTGGGGGGGGTAGGCACTGAAGCTTTCTTT